Below are 15 T cell receptor beta chains sequenced from a single sample in a study of blood T cell repertoires in COVID-19. Sequencing was performed with immunoSEQ multiplex PCR; in TCRdb, only in-frame clones are kept and a portion is missing. The sample carries about 200,000 clones, 75% to 85% recorded once. Material: PBMCs or T cells enriched from blood (not recorded which). The receptors shown here come from a man aged 35 to 55 who had recovered from COVID-19.

The genes are TRBV28 and TRBJ1-1, with 7 positions matching TRBD1. The CDR3 runs to 12 residues. CDR1 MDHEN and CDR2 SYDVKM come from the germline V gene. The V gene end was trimmed by 7 bases and the J gene end by 13 bases; junction bases not matched to a gene: 12. CDR3 in DNA: TGTGCCAGCAACATGACTCCCCAGGGGGATTTCTTT. It yields the protein CASNMTPQGDFF. The whole variable domain, remainder taken from reference TRBV28 and TRBJ1-1, is DVKVTQSSRYLVKRTGEKVFLECVQDMDHENMFWYRQDPGLGLRLIYFSYDVKMKEKGDIPEGYSVSREKKERFSLILESASTNQTSMYLCASNMTPQGDFFGQGTRLTVV.

The chain recombines TRBV29-1 with TRBJ1-6, with D perhaps TRBD1 (5 bases). V lost 7 bases and J 3 bases, leaving 10 bases between the germline ends. CDR1 and CDR2 from the germline V gene are SQVTM and ANQGSEA. The CDR3 runs to 13 residues. CDR3 nucleotide sequence: TGCAGCGCCAGGGCCGACTATAATTCACCCCTCCACTTT. Protein product: CSARADYNSPLHF.

This clone was detected only a few times. The rearrangement joins TRBV7-8 to TRBJ2-1, with 13 bases lining up with TRBD2. The CDR3 contains 16 residues. CDR1 is SGHVS, CDR2 FQNEAQ, per germline. V lost 5 bases and J lost 8; bases outside the gene matches: 9. For the CDR3, the DNA is TGTGCCAGCAGCCTACGGACTAGCGGGAGTCGCGATGAGCAGTTCTTC. It encodes CASSLRTSGSRDEQFF.

The V gene is TRBV6-1, the J gene TRBJ1-3, with D tentatively TRBD1 (6 bases). The CDR3 runs to 15 residues. Germline lookup yields CDR1 MNHNS and CDR2 SASEGT. V was clipped by 3 bases and J by 7 bases, with 16 bases between them. The CDR3 spells CASSERQATTNTIYF. The CDR3 DNA is TGTGCCAGCAGTGAGAGACAGGCGACGACTAACACCATATATTTT.

The V and J genes are TRBV11-3 and TRBJ2-3; a weak D match, TRBD1 (6 bases). Germline lookup yields CDR1 SGHNT and CDR2 YENEEA. CDR3 size: 14 residues. Trimming removed 5 bases from V and 6 bases from J, with 15 bases in between. CDR3 DNA sequence: TGTGCCAGCAGCGCCACCGAGACAGGCGATACGCAGTATTTT. This encodes CASSATETGDTQYF. Full variable domain (missing parts from reference TRBV11-3 and TRBJ2-3): EAGVVQSPRYKIIEKKQPVAFWCNPISGHNTLYWYLQNLGQGPELLIRYENEEAVDDSQLPKDRFSAERLKGVDSTLKIQPAELGDSAVYLCASSATETGDTQYFGPGTRLTVL.

The genes are TRBV7-2 and TRBJ2-1; 10 bases agree with TRBD1. Losses at the gene ends were 1 base for V and 6 bases for J; bases not matched to a gene: 6. This CDR3 is built from 16 residues. Per the germline V gene, CDR1 is SGHTA and CDR2 is FQGNSA. The CDR3 here is CASSLVGQGVANEQFF. Written as DNA, the CDR3 is TGTGCCAGCAGCTTAGTAGGACAGGGGGTGGCCAATGAGCAGTTCTTC.

This clone was observed once. The rearrangement links TRBV5-1 to TRBJ1-3, with D possibly being TRBD1 (5 bases). The CDR3 runs to 14 residues. Germline CDR1 SGHRS, CDR2 YFSETQ. Trimming took off 0 bases at V and 3 bases at J, with 7 bases between the two ends. CDR3 DNA sequence: TGCGCCAGCAGCTTGGCGGGGGTTGGAAACACCATATATTTT. Amino acids: CASSLAGVGNTIYF.

The chain combines TRBV6-1 with TRBJ2-3, with D maybe TRBD1 (6 bases). There are 16 residues in the CDR3. Germline CDR1 MNHNS, CDR2 SASEGT. Between the trimmed V and J ends, which lost 4 bases and 0 bases, there was a span of 14 bases. The CDR3 region is CASSGIGTRSTDTQYF. CDR3 bases: TGTGCCAGCAGTGGAATTGGGACACGCAGCACAGATACGCAGTATTTT.

The chain carries TRBV15 and TRBJ1-1; TRBD1 matches 7 bases. The V and J ends lost 1 base and 1 base, in that order; junction bases with no gene match: 6. The CDR3 has 16 residues. Germline CDR1 is LNHNV and CDR2 is YYDKDF (reference sequence). The CDR3 is CATSRGTTGRNTEAFF. DNA for the CDR3: TGTGCCACCAGCAGAGGTACGACAGGGAGGAACACTGAAGCTTTCTTT.

V usage is TRBV18 and J usage is TRBJ1-2, with 8 bases fitting TRBD1. V lost 3 bases, J lost 3 bases, and 6 bases stayed unmatched. This CDR3 is 15 amino acids long. Germline V lookup: CDR1 KGHSH, CDR2 LQKENI. CDR3 residues: CASSPVEQGDYGYTF. In nucleotides, the CDR3 is TGTGCCAGCTCACCGGTAGAACAGGGGGACTATGGCTACACCTTC. Complete variable domain (other parts from reference TRBV18 and TRBJ1-2): NAGVMQNPRHLVRRRGQEARLRCSPMKGHSHVYWYRQLPEEGLKFMVYLQKENIIDESGMPKERFSAEFPKEGPSILRIQQVVRGDSAAYFCASSPVEQGDYGYTFGSGTRLTVV.

The chain links TRBV5-1 to TRBJ2-1; TRBD2 agrees at 13 bases. V gave up 4 bases and J gave up 6 bases; unmatched junction bases: 7. The CDR3 is 16 residues long. CDR1 is SGHRS and CDR2 is YFSETQ in the germline V gene. The CDR3 protein is CASSQGLAGVANEQFF. The DNA of the CDR3 is TGCGCCAGCAGCCAAGGACTAGCGGGAGTTGCCAATGAGCAGTTCTTC.

The chain has TRBV6-2 or TRBV6-3 and TRBJ2-7; 10 nucleotides match TRBD2. Germline V gene sequence: CDR1 MNHEY, CDR2 SVGEGT. V dropped 0 bases and J dropped 5; count of bases not matched to a gene: 10. The CDR3 sequence is 17 residues long. The CDR3 loop reads CASSYSQASGSSNEQYF. DNA of the CDR3: TGTGCCAGCAGTTACTCTCAAGCTAGCGGGAGTTCTAACGAGCAGTACTTC.

J is TRBJ2-1 and V is TRBV5-1, with D tentatively TRBD2 (5 bases). V was trimmed by 4 bases and J by 2 bases, leaving 16 bases between them. The CDR3 totals 16 residues. Germline assignment: CDR1 SGHRS and CDR2 YFSETQ. In nucleotides, the CDR3 is TGCGCCAGCAGCCTAGCCCCAAGGGCTGCCTACAATGAGCAGTTCTTC. Encoded protein: CASSLAPRAAYNEQFF. Complete variable domain (other parts from reference TRBV5-1 and TRBJ2-1): KAGVTQTPRYLIKTRGQQVTLSCSPISGHRSVSWYQQTPGQGLQFLFEYFSETQRNKGNFPGRFSGRQFSNSRSEMNVSTLELGDSALYLCASSLAPRAAYNEQFFGPGTRLTVL.

The V and J genes are TRBV27 and TRBJ1-2; weak D call: TRBD1 (5 bases). Trimming removed 6 bases at V and 2 bases at J, with 16 bases between. Per germline, CDR1 MNHEY and CDR2 SMNVEV (reference sequence). This CDR3 is 15 amino acids long. In nucleotides, the CDR3 is TGTGCCAGCAGCCCTCCGGGTGGGGCCAACTATGGCTACACCTTC. Protein sequence: CASSPPGGANYGYTF.

J is TRBJ1-1 and V is TRBV7-8; maybe TRBD1 (6 bases). This CDR3 is 17 amino acids long. CDR1 is SGHVS, CDR2 FQNEAQ, per germline. V was pared by 3 bases and J by 1 base, with 18 bases between. This CDR3 reads CASSFSAGAGWNTEAFF. For the CDR3, the DNA is TGTGCCAGCAGCTTTTCGGCGGGGGCGGGCTGGAACACTGAAGCTTTCTTT.